The rows below give T cell receptor beta chains drawn from one sample of a study of OX40 agonist ivuxolimab in advanced cancers. Libraries were prepared by immunoSEQ multiplex PCR; TCRdb keeps only in-frame clonotypes and omits some of them. The table lists about 99,000 clones, 90% to 96% of them singletons. The material sequenced was CD4+ or CD8+ T cells sorted from blood, taken in a trial of the OX40 agonist ivuxolimab. The receptor source for this set is an adult with an advanced solid tumor such as melanoma, head and neck, liver or kidney cancer. CDR3s include the opening cysteine and the closing phenylalanine or tryptophan. Each record gives: clone size, D gene, J gene, V gene, CDR3 protein, CDR3 DNA. The D gene is left open where the match is weak. The size field is filled for only some rows; it gives once, few, many or a size class.

abundance: NA
d_gene: TRBD2
j_gene: TRBJ2-1
v_gene: TRBV6-6
CDR3aa: CASRALAGAGNEQFF
CDR3nt: TGTGCCAGCAGGGCCCTAGCGGGAGCGGGAAATGAGCAGTTCTTC

abundance: NA
d_gene: NA
j_gene: TRBJ2-7
v_gene: TRBV9
CDR3aa: CASSVGGSYEQYF
CDR3nt: TGTGCCAGCAGCGTAGGAGGGTCCTACGAGCAGTACTTC

abundance: NA
d_gene: NA
j_gene: TRBJ2-1
v_gene: TRBV28
CDR3aa: CASRTINEQFF
CDR3nt: TGTGCCAGCAGGACAATTAATGAGCAGTTCTTC

abundance: NA
d_gene: NA
j_gene: TRBJ1-2
v_gene: TRBV5-1
CDR3aa: CASSLIPADYGYTF
CDR3nt: TGCGCCAGCAGCTTGATTCCGGCAGACTATGGCTACACCTTC

abundance: NA
d_gene: NA
j_gene: TRBJ2-6
v_gene: TRBV19
CDR3aa: CASIGGANVLTF
CDR3nt: TGTGCCAGTATCGGAGGGGCCAACGTCCTGACTTTC

abundance: NA
d_gene: TRBD1
j_gene: TRBJ2-7
v_gene: TRBV7-2
CDR3aa: CASSMTGMGYEQYF
CDR3nt: TGTGCCAGCAGCATGACAGGGATGGGGTACGAGCAGTACTTC

abundance: NA
d_gene: NA
j_gene: TRBJ2-1
v_gene: TRBV5-3
CDR3aa: CARRLDMAWNEQFF
CDR3nt: TGTGCCAGAAGACTGGACATGGCCTGGAATGAGCAGTTCTTC

abundance: NA
d_gene: NA
j_gene: TRBJ2-7
v_gene: TRBV10-2
CDR3aa: CASSPSGEQYF
CDR3nt: TGCGCCAGCAGTCCCTCAGGCGAGCAGTACTTC

abundance: NA
d_gene: TRBD1
j_gene: TRBJ1-4
v_gene: TRBV2
CDR3aa: CASFPGQGYEKLFF
CDR3nt: TGTGCCAGCTTTCCGGGACAGGGATACGAAAAACTGTTTTTT

abundance: NA
d_gene: TRBD1
j_gene: TRBJ1-5
v_gene: TRBV4-1
CDR3aa: CASSPDREKGQPQHF
CDR3nt: TGCGCCAGCAGCCCTGACAGGGAAAAAGGTCAGCCCCAGCATTTT

abundance: NA
d_gene: TRBD1
j_gene: TRBJ1-5
v_gene: TRBV28
CDR3aa: CASETGAGNQPQHF
CDR3nt: TGTGCCAGCGAGACAGGGGCGGGCAATCAGCCCCAGCATTTT

abundance: NA
d_gene: NA
j_gene: TRBJ2-3
v_gene: TRBV7-6
CDR3aa: CASSPSGIRTDTQYF
CDR3nt: TGTGCCAGCAGCCCCTCAGGCATCCGCACAGATACGCAGTATTTT

abundance: few
d_gene: NA
j_gene: TRBJ1-2
v_gene: TRBV7-2
CDR3aa: CASSLETENYGYTF
CDR3nt: TGTGCCAGCAGCTTAGAGACGGAGAACTATGGCTACACCTTC

abundance: NA
d_gene: NA
j_gene: TRBJ2-7
v_gene: TRBV15
CDR3aa: CATSRDEGQGHYEQYF
CDR3nt: TGTGCCACCAGCAGAGATGAGGGCCAGGGGCATTACGAGCAGTACTTC

abundance: NA
d_gene: TRBD2
j_gene: TRBJ2-7
v_gene: TRBV2
CDR3aa: CASSGLAAYEQYF
CDR3nt: TGTGCCAGCAGTGGCCTAGCGGCCTACGAGCAGTACTTC

abundance: NA
d_gene: TRBD1
j_gene: TRBJ2-2
v_gene: TRBV7-6
CDR3aa: CASSSTGASTGELFF
CDR3nt: TGTGCCAGCAGTTCAACAGGGGCATCCACCGGGGAGCTGTTTTTT

abundance: NA
d_gene: NA
j_gene: TRBJ1-1
v_gene: TRBV7-9
CDR3aa: CASFGRGLAFF
CDR3nt: TGTGCCAGTTTCGGTCGGGGGTTAGCTTTCTTT

abundance: NA
d_gene: NA
j_gene: TRBJ2-1
v_gene: TRBV15
CDR3aa: CATSSVYNEQFF
CDR3nt: TGTGCCACCAGCAGTGTCTACAATGAGCAGTTCTTC

abundance: NA
d_gene: NA
j_gene: TRBJ2-7
v_gene: TRBV7-9
CDR3aa: CASSWHSSYEQYF
CDR3nt: TGTGCCAGCAGCTGGCATAGCTCCTACGAGCAGTACTTC

abundance: NA
d_gene: NA
j_gene: TRBJ2-3
v_gene: TRBV6-5
CDR3aa: CASSKLVPTTDTQYF
CDR3nt: TGTGCCAGCAGCAAGCTAGTTCCCACCACAGATACGCAGTATTTT

abundance: NA
d_gene: NA
j_gene: TRBJ1-1
v_gene: TRBV10-2
CDR3aa: CASSDPKTEAFF
CDR3nt: TGCGCCAGCAGTGACCCGAAAACTGAAGCTTTCTTT

abundance: NA
d_gene: NA
j_gene: TRBJ2-7
v_gene: TRBV7-3
CDR3aa: CASSLIGDSPYEQYF
CDR3nt: TGTGCCAGCAGCTTAATAGGGGACTCCCCCTACGAGCAGTACTTC

abundance: NA
d_gene: NA
j_gene: TRBJ1-5
v_gene: TRBV19
CDR3aa: CASSMYVHQPQHF
CDR3nt: TGTGCCAGTAGTATGTACGTTCATCAGCCCCAGCATTTT

abundance: NA
d_gene: NA
j_gene: TRBJ2-5
v_gene: TRBV28
CDR3aa: CASSPRGYGQETQYF
CDR3nt: TGTGCCAGCAGTCCACGGGGCTACGGACAAGAGACCCAGTACTTC

abundance: NA
d_gene: TRBD2
j_gene: TRBJ2-7
v_gene: TRBV4-1
CDR3aa: CASSQVVRLADRYEQYF
CDR3nt: TGCGCCAGCAGCCAAGTAGTGAGACTAGCGGACCGCTACGAGCAGTACTTC

abundance: NA
d_gene: TRBD2
j_gene: TRBJ2-3
v_gene: TRBV15
CDR3aa: CATSTKRGFGVDTQYF
CDR3nt: TGTGCCACCAGCACCAAGCGGGGCTTCGGGGTAGATACGCAGTATTTT

abundance: NA
d_gene: NA
j_gene: TRBJ1-1
v_gene: TRBV4-2
CDR3aa: CASSQGTRGGTEAFF
CDR3nt: TGTGCCAGCAGCCAAGGAACCAGGGGAGGGACTGAAGCTTTCTTT

abundance: NA
d_gene: NA
j_gene: TRBJ2-7
v_gene: TRBV23-1
CDR3aa: CASSQRRRGEYF
CDR3nt: TGCGCCAGCAGTCAACGACGACGAGGTGAGTACTTC

abundance: NA
d_gene: NA
j_gene: TRBJ2-7
v_gene: TRBV7-2
CDR3aa: CASSSPGRTTYEQYF
CDR3nt: TGTGCCAGCAGCTCTCCGGGACGGACCACCTACGAGCAGTACTTC

abundance: once
d_gene: NA
j_gene: TRBJ2-5
v_gene: TRBV11-1
CDR3aa: CASSSPGTRGQTQYF
CDR3nt: TGTGCCAGCAGCTCCCCCGGGACTCGTGGCCAGACCCAGTACTTC

abundance: NA
d_gene: NA
j_gene: TRBJ1-1
v_gene: TRBV12-5
CDR3aa: CASGLVPLGEEAFF
CDR3nt: TGTGCTAGTGGTTTGGTACCGTTAGGGGAAGAAGCTTTCTTT

abundance: once
d_gene: TRBD1
j_gene: TRBJ2-2
v_gene: TRBV27
CDR3aa: CASSVTGFGELFF
CDR3nt: TGTGCCAGCAGTGTGACAGGGTTCGGGGAGCTGTTTTTT

abundance: NA
d_gene: TRBD1
j_gene: TRBJ2-5
v_gene: TRBV2
CDR3aa: CASSTLGEAGGEVETQYF
CDR3nt: TGTGCCAGCAGTACCCTAGGGGAGGCAGGGGGCGAGGTGGAGACCCAGTACTTC

abundance: few
d_gene: TRBD1
j_gene: TRBJ1-1
v_gene: TRBV5-1
CDR3aa: CASRAGGANTEAFF
CDR3nt: TGCGCCAGCAGGGCAGGGGGCGCGAACACTGAAGCTTTCTTT

abundance: once
d_gene: TRBD2
j_gene: TRBJ2-7
v_gene: TRBV5-1
CDR3aa: CASSLATSGSEQYF
CDR3nt: TGCGCCAGCAGCTTGGCGACTAGCGGGTCCGAGCAGTACTTC

abundance: NA
d_gene: TRBD1
j_gene: TRBJ2-3
v_gene: TRBV19
CDR3aa: CASSIVFLGQGNTDTQYF
CDR3nt: TGTGCCAGTAGTATAGTTTTTCTAGGACAGGGCAACACAGATACGCAGTATTTT

abundance: NA
d_gene: TRBD2
j_gene: TRBJ2-3
v_gene: TRBV19
CDR3aa: CASSILAGGGDTQYF
CDR3nt: TGTGCCAGTAGTATACTAGCGGGGGGCGGGGATACGCAGTATTTT

abundance: NA
d_gene: NA
j_gene: TRBJ1-2
v_gene: TRBV6-6
CDR3aa: CASSYPKVADYGYTF
CDR3nt: TGTGCCAGCAGTTACCCCAAGGTGGCCGACTATGGCTACACCTTC

abundance: NA
d_gene: TRBD1
j_gene: TRBJ2-5
v_gene: TRBV5-4
CDR3aa: CASSGGQGARETQYF
CDR3nt: TGTGCCAGCAGCGGGGGACAGGGCGCGAGAGAAACCCAGTACTTC

abundance: NA
d_gene: NA
j_gene: TRBJ1-5
v_gene: TRBV7-9
CDR3aa: CASSLGNQPQHF
CDR3nt: TGTGCCAGCAGCTTAGGGAATCAGCCCCAGCATTTT

abundance: NA
d_gene: TRBD1
j_gene: TRBJ2-7
v_gene: TRBV19
CDR3aa: CASSILNRGRNEQYF
CDR3nt: TGTGCCAGTAGTATTCTCAACAGGGGGCGCAACGAGCAGTACTTC

abundance: NA
d_gene: NA
j_gene: TRBJ1-5
v_gene: TRBV6-1
CDR3aa: CASSEQGVYRNQPQHF
CDR3nt: TGTGCCAGCAGTGAACAGGGAGTGTATCGCAATCAGCCCCAGCATTTT

abundance: NA
d_gene: NA
j_gene: TRBJ1-5
v_gene: TRBV19
CDR3aa: CASSTNYTGYSNQPQHF
CDR3nt: TGTGCCAGTAGTACCAATTACACGGGCTATAGCAATCAGCCCCAGCATTTT

abundance: NA
d_gene: NA
j_gene: TRBJ1-2
v_gene: TRBV9
CDR3aa: CASSPQWGGAGYTF
CDR3nt: TGTGCCAGCAGCCCCCAGTGGGGAGGTGCCGGCTACACCTTC

abundance: NA
d_gene: TRBD1
j_gene: TRBJ2-7
v_gene: TRBV5-5
CDR3aa: CASSFGTGTYEQYF
CDR3nt: TGTGCCAGCAGCTTCGGGACAGGGACCTACGAGCAGTACTTC

abundance: once
d_gene: TRBD1
j_gene: TRBJ1-1
v_gene: TRBV6-5
CDR3aa: CASSYSGQGEAFF
CDR3nt: TGTGCCAGCAGTTACTCCGGACAGGGGGAAGCTTTCTTT

abundance: NA
d_gene: NA
j_gene: TRBJ1-1
v_gene: TRBV6-6
CDR3aa: CASSPAGLEGTEAFF
CDR3nt: TGTGCCAGCAGCCCCGCGGGTTTGGAGGGCACTGAAGCTTTCTTT

abundance: NA
d_gene: NA
j_gene: TRBJ2-1
v_gene: TRBV6-5
CDR3aa: CASSYNTHNEQFF
CDR3nt: TGTGCCAGCAGTTACAATACTCACAATGAGCAGTTCTTC

abundance: NA
d_gene: NA
j_gene: TRBJ1-1
v_gene: TRBV27
CDR3aa: CASSWAGYTEAFF
CDR3nt: TGTGCCAGCAGTTGGGCGGGTTACACTGAAGCTTTCTTT

abundance: NA
d_gene: NA
j_gene: TRBJ2-1
v_gene: TRBV14
CDR3aa: CASSQYPGSYNEQFF
CDR3nt: TGTGCCAGCAGCCAATATCCGGGCAGCTACAATGAGCAGTTCTTC

abundance: NA
d_gene: NA
j_gene: TRBJ2-7
v_gene: TRBV9
CDR3aa: CASSVTAGKFDEQYF
CDR3nt: TGTGCCAGCAGCGTAACAGCTGGGAAGTTTGACGAGCAGTACTTC

abundance: NA
d_gene: TRBD2
j_gene: TRBJ2-1
v_gene: TRBV6-5
CDR3aa: CASRFTSGGTQFF
CDR3nt: TGTGCCAGCAGATTTACTAGCGGGGGGACCCAGTTCTTC

abundance: once
d_gene: NA
j_gene: TRBJ2-1
v_gene: TRBV27
CDR3aa: CASSSHNEQFF
CDR3nt: TGTGCCAGCAGTTCGCACAATGAGCAGTTCTTC

abundance: NA
d_gene: TRBD1
j_gene: TRBJ1-4
v_gene: TRBV5-4
CDR3aa: CASSLGVGTEGEKLFF
CDR3nt: TGTGCCAGCAGCTTGGGTGTGGGGACAGAAGGGGAAAAACTGTTTTTT

abundance: NA
d_gene: NA
j_gene: TRBJ1-1
v_gene: TRBV14
CDR3aa: CASSDQGTLGTEAFF
CDR3nt: TGTGCCAGCAGCGACCAGGGGACCCTGGGCACTGAAGCTTTCTTT

abundance: NA
d_gene: NA
j_gene: TRBJ2-7
v_gene: TRBV15
CDR3aa: CATSRERWEEQYF
CDR3nt: TGTGCCACCAGCAGAGAGCGGTGGGAGGAGCAGTACTTC

abundance: NA
d_gene: NA
j_gene: TRBJ2-2
v_gene: TRBV4-3
CDR3aa: CASSQAQAGTGELFF
CDR3nt: TGCGCCAGCAGCCAAGCGCAGGCAGGTACCGGGGAGCTGTTTTTT

abundance: NA
d_gene: TRBD1
j_gene: TRBJ2-2
v_gene: TRBV28
CDR3aa: CASSLRPGQANTGELFF
CDR3nt: TGTGCCAGCAGTTTACGGCCGGGACAGGCGAACACCGGGGAGCTGTTTTTT

abundance: NA
d_gene: NA
j_gene: TRBJ1-2
v_gene: TRBV6-6
CDR3aa: CASSPRTRDYYGYTF
CDR3nt: TGTGCCAGCAGTCCACGGACTAGGGATTACTATGGCTACACCTTC